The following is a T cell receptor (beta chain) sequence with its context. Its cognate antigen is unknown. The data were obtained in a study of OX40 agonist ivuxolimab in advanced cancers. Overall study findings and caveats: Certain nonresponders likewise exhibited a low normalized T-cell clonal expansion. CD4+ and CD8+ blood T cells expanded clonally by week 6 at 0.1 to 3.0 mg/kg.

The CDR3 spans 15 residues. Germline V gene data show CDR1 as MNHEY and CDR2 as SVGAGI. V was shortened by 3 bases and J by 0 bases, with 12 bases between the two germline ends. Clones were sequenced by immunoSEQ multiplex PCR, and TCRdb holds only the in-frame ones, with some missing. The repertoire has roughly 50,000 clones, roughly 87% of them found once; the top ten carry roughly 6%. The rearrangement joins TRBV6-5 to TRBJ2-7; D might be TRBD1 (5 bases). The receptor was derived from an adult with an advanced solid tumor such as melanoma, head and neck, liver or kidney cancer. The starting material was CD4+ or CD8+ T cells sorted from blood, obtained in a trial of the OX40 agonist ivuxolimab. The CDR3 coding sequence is TGTGCCAGCAGTTATTACTTCCAGGGCTCCTACGAGCAGTACTTC. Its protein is CASSYYFQGSYEQYF.